The T cell receptor (beta chain) described here comes from a study of vaccination effects on CD4 cells after COVID-19 (dated by TCRdb to 2022 to 2024). For the study in its entirety: Participants received two doses of either the BNT162b2 or the mRNA-1273 mRNA SARS-CoV-2 vaccine. Cultures from other donors in the study were sequenced with the Oncomine TCR Beta short-read assay on an Illumina iSeq 100. Altogether, some ten COVID-19 convalescent patients and 4 SARS-CoV-2-naive healthy vaccine recipients made up the full study. In both COVID-19 convalescent patients and infection-naive vaccine recipients, the study compared SARS-CoV-2 spike-specific CD4+ TCR repertoires from before mRNA vaccination with those from after it. Results and caveats for the whole study, not just this receptor: Limitations of the study were the small number of convalescent patients and the absence of early post-infection timepoints. Both infection-induced and vaccine-induced clones contracted markedly at late post-vaccination timepoints, which is consistent with waning T cell responses. Among healthy vaccine recipients, nearly all vaccine-induced clones were SARS-CoV-2 mono-reactive, and only 1 of 255 was cross-reactive with common cold coronaviruses.

To identify antigen-specific CD4+ T cell clonotypes by their expansion, the ViraFEST assay first stimulated PBMC with viral peptide pools and then applied TCR sequencing. After more than nine days of culture, CD4+ T cells were isolated with the EasySep CD4+ T cell isolation kit. Healthy vaccine recipients had no prior SARS-CoV-2 infection, confirmed by negative nucleocapsid antibodies before and after vaccination. Each well held fewer than 2.5 million PBMC cultured in IMDM containing 5% human AB serum, 8.5 to 10 IU/ml IL-2 and gentamicin, along with about 9.3 ug/ml peptides. On days 3 and 7, half of the culture medium was replaced with fresh IL-2-containing medium. Each peptide stimulation condition was cultured in triplicate wells unless otherwise noted. PBMC were separated from whole blood using Ficoll-Paque Plus gradient centrifugation and were then either cryopreserved at -140C or used fresh. The spike proteins of SARS-CoV-2 and of the common cold coronaviruses HCoV-NL63, HCoV-OC43 and HCoV-229E were spanned by overlapping peptide pools. Genomic DNA was extracted from cultured CD4+ T cells with the QIAamp micro DNA kit.

Concerning this clone: Which antigen it targets is not known. The record has no base qualities; no much larger clone is one base away.

The CDR3 contains 13 residues, cysteine and phenylalanine counted. Only the CDR3 part of the read is kept: 39 bases, read in frame from the first base. CDR1 and CDR2 are read off the germline V gene (reference sequence) as LNHDA and SQIVND. V drops 4 bases and J drops 8 bases, leaving 14 bases in between. Library creation used the immunoSEQ multiplex PCR assay. DNA from the CD4+ T cells that had been cultured and isolated underwent TCR beta CDR3 sequencing. The paper's data handling went like this. The analysis removed non-productive TCR sequences, trimmed reads to the CDR3 region, and retained only CDR3s that were 7 or more amino acids long. Antigen-specific clonotypes were identified using the MANAFEST web app by comparison of expansion in peptide wells against reference cultures. Positive clones required FDR<0.05 expansion versus reference and all other wells, odds ratio above 5, and frequency above 0.1% in two replicate wells. Cross-reactive clonotypes were defined as significantly expanded in SARS-CoV-2 spike wells and in at least one common cold coronavirus spike condition. CDR3 similarity was assessed by Levenshtein distance using the stringdist R package, and unrooted trees were constructed with ape in R 3.6.1. Not all clones reach the TCRdb copy of this immuneACCESS table, which keeps in-frame sequences only. Checked studies attribute under half of the gap to unresolved V genes and leave the rest unexplained. V and J calls and clone size are those listed in that table; D and trimming were worked out from the DNA. The sample records roughly 21,000 clones, around 72% of which are singletons. The top ten constitute over 20% of the sample.

This specimen consisted of CD4+ T cells from PBMCs cultured with HCoV-NL63 spike peptides, obtained before COVID-19 vaccination. The cell subset or site tag for this specimen amounts to: HCoV-NL63 spike overlapping peptide pool stimulation. The source is a human donor who received a COVID-19 vaccine. The rearrangement combines TRBV19 with TRBJ1-2; D gene: possibly TRBD1, on 5 matching bases. The DNA sequence is given as TGTGCCAGTAGTAGGGGACGCCAATGGGGCTACACCTTC. Its coded protein is CASSRGRQWGYTF.